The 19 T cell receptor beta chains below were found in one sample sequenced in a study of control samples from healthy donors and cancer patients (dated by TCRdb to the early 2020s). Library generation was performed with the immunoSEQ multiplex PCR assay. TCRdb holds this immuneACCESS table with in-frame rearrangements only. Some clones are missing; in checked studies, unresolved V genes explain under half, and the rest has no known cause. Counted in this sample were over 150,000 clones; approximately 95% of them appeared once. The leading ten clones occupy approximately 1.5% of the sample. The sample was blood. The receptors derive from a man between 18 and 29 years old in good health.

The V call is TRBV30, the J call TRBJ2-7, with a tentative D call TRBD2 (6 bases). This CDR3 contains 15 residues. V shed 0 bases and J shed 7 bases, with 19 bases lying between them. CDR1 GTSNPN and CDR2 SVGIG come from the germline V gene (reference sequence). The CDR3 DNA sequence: TGTGCCTGGAGTGTTCCGGGACTGCGCAGGGAGGAGCAGTACTTC. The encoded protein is CAWSVPGLRREEQYF.

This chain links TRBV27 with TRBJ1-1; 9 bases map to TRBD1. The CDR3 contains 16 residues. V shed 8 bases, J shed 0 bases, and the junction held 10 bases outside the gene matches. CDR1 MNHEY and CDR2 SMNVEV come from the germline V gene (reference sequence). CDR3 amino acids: CASRPTGGGMNTEAFF. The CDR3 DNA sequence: TGTGCCAGCCGCCCAACAGGGGGCGGAATGAACACTGAAGCTTTCTTT.

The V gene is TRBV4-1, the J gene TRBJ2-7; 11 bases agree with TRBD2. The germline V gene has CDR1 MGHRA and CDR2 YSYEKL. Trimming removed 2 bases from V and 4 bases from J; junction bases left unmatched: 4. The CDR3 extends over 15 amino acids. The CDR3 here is CASSQSLAGVYEQYF. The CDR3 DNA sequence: TGCGCCAGCAGCCAATCACTAGCGGGGGTTTACGAGCAGTACTTC.

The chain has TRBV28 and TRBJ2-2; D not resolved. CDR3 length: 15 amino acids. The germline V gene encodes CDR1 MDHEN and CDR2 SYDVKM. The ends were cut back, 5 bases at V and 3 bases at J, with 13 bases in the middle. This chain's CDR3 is CASSLALGYTGELFF. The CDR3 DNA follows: TGTGCCAGCAGTCTCGCCCTGGGTTACACCGGGGAGCTGTTTTTT.

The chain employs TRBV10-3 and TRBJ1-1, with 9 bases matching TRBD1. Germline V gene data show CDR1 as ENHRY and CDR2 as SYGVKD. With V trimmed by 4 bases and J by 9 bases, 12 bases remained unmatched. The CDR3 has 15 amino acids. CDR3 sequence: CAISGEAGQGPKAFF. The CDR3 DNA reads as TGTGCCATCAGTGGAGAGGCGGGACAGGGCCCTAAAGCTTTCTTT.

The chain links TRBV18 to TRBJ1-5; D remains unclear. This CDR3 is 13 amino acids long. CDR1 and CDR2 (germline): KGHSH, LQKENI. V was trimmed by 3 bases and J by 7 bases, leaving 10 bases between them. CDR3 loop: CASSPSTTQPQHF. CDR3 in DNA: TGTGCCAGCTCACCTTCGACGACCCAGCCCCAGCATTTT.

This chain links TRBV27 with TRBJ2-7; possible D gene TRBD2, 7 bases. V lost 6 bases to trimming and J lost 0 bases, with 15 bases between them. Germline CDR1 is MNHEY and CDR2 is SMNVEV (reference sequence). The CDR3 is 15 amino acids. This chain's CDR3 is CASRPRGGYSYEQYF. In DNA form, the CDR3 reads TGTGCCAGCAGACCTAGGGGGGGCTACTCCTACGAGCAGTACTTC.

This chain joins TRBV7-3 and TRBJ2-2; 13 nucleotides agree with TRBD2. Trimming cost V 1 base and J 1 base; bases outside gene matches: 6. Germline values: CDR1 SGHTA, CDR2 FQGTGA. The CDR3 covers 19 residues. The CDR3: CASSLSSTSGGLNTGELFF. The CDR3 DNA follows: TGTGCCAGCAGCTTAAGTTCGACTAGCGGGGGGCTGAACACCGGGGAGCTGTTTTTT.

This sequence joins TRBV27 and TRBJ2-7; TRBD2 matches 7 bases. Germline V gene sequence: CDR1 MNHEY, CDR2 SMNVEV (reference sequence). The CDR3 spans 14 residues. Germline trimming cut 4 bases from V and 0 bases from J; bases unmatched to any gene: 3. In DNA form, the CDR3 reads TGTGCCAGCAGTTCCAGGGAGGGCTCCTACGAGCAGTACTTC. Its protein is CASSSREGSYEQYF.

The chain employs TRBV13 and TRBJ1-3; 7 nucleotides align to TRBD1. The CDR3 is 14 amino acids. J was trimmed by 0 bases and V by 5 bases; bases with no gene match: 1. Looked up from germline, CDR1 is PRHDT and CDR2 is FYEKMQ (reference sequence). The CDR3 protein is CASSRDSSGNTIYF. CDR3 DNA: TGTGCCAGCAGCCGGGACAGCTCTGGAAACACCATATATTTT.

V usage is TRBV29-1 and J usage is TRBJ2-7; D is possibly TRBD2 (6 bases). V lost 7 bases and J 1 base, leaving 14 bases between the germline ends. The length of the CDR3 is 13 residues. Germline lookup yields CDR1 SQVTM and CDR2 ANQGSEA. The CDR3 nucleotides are TGCAGCGCCAATGTAGCGGAATCCTACGAGCAGTACTTC. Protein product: CSANVAESYEQYF.

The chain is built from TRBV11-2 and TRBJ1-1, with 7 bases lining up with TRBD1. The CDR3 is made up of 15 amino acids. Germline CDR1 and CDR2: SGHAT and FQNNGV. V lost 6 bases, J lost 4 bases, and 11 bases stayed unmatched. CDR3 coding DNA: TGTGCCAGCAGACCCTTAGACAGGGCGATCACTGAAGCTTTCTTT. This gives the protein CASRPLDRAITEAFF.

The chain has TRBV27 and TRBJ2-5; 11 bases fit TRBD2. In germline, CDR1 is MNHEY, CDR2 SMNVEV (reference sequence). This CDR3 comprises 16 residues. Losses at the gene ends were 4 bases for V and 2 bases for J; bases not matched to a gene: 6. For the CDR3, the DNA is TGTGCCAGCAGTTCTTTACTAGCGGGGGTACAAGAGACCCAGTACTTC. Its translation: CASSSLLAGVQETQYF.

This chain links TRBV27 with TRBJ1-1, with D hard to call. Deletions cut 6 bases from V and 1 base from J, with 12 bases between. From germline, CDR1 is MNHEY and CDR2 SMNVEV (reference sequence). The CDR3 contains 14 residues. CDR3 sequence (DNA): TGTGCCAGCAGAGTAGGGCGGACGAACACTGAAGCTTTCTTT. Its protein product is CASRVGRTNTEAFF.

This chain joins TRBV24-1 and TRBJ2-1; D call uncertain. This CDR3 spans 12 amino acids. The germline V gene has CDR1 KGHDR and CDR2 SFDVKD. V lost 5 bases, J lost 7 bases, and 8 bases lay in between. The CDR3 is CATSGDRNEQFF. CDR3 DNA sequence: TGTGCCACCAGTGGTGATAGGAATGAGCAGTTCTTC.

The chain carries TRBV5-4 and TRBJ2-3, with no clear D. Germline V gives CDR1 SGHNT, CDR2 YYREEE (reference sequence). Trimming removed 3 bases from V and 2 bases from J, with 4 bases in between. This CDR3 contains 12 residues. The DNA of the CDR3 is TGTGCCAGCAGCTCCTTCACAGATACGCAGTATTTT. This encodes CASSSFTDTQYF.

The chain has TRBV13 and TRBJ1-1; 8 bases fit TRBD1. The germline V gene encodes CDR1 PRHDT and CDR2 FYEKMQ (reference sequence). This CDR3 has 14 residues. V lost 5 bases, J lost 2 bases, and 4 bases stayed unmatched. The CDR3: CASSAQGANTEAFF. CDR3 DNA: TGTGCCAGCAGCGCCCAGGGGGCCAACACTGAAGCTTTCTTT.

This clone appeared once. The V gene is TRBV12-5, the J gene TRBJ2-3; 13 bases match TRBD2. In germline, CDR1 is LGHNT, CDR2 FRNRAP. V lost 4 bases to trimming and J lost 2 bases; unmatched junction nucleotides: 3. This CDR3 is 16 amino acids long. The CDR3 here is CASGSGTSGVTDTQYF. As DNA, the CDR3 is TGTGCTAGTGGTTCCGGGACTAGCGGGGTCACAGATACGCAGTATTTT. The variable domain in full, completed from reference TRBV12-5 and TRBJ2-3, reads DARVTQTPRHKVTEMGQEVTMRCQPILGHNTVFWYRQTMMQGLELLAYFRNRAPLDDSGMPKDRFSAEMPDATLATLKIQPSEPRDSAVYFCASGSGTSGVTDTQYFGPGTRLTVL.

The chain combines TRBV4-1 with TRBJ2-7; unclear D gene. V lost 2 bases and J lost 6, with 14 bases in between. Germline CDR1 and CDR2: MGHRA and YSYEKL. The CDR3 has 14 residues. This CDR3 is CASSQLQSRPEQYF. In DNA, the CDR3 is TGCGCCAGCAGCCAACTACAGTCCAGGCCCGAGCAGTACTTC.